The 25 T cell receptor beta chains reported below all come from one sample, sequenced in a study of Ad26.COV2.S vaccination and SARS-CoV-2 variants. Sample treatment: 15 to 20 received Ad26.COV2.S at low or high dose, single or two shots; 5 received placebo; per-sample allocation not given. Collection of samples fell on day 63 after the first vaccine or placebo injection. Assay used: immunoSEQ multiplex PCR; TCRdb lists only in-frame clones, some missing. The sample carries some 400,000 clones, approximately 91% recorded once. Sequenced material: peripheral blood, taken in a trial of Ad26.COV2.S vaccine versus placebo. The receptors stem from a person aged 18 to 59 who received the Ad26.COV2.S COVID-19 vaccine or a placebo.

This clone was found once. V gene TRBV6-5 combines with J gene TRBJ1-3; D possibly corresponds to TRBD1 (6 bases). CDR3 size: 15 residues. The V and J ends lost 6 bases and 0 bases respectively, with 12 bases between them. Germline V gene lookup returns CDR1 MNHEY and CDR2 SVGAGI. The DNA for the CDR3 is TGTGCCAGCAGATCTGGGACATCCTCTGGAAACACCATATATTTT. Residues: CASRSGTSSGNTIYF.

The chain employs TRBV5-4 and TRBJ2-2; TRBD2 aligns across 7 bases. This CDR3 has 16 amino acids. With 4 bases clipped from V and 7 bases from J, the junction kept 13 bases outside the gene matches. Per the germline V gene, CDR1 is SGHNT and CDR2 is YYREEE (reference sequence). This CDR3 reads CASSTPQAGANGELFF. As DNA, the CDR3 is TGTGCCAGCAGCACCCCTCAGGCGGGAGCTAACGGGGAGCTGTTTTTT.

This clone was seen only a few times. The rearrangement joins TRBV3-1 (or the pseudogene TRBV3-2) to TRBJ2-7; 9 positions match TRBD2. V was clipped by 0 bases and J by 2 bases; unmatched bases: 8. There are 17 residues in the CDR3. Germline CDR1 LGHDT, CDR2 YNNKEL (reference sequence). The CDR3 DNA follows: TGTGCCAGCAGCCAAGAATCTGGCGGGAGGGCCGCCTACGAGCAGTACTTC. Translated, it gives CASSQESGGRAAYEQYF.

V gene TRBV28 combines with J gene TRBJ2-7, with TRBD1 identical over 7 bases. V lost 3 bases to trimming and J lost 6 bases; unmatched junction nucleotides: 5. Germline CDR1 is MDHEN and CDR2 is SYDVKM. The CDR3 runs 13 residues. The CDR3 loop reads CASSLTGIGEQYF. The CDR3 DNA follows: TGTGCCAGCAGTTTGACAGGGATTGGCGAGCAGTACTTC.

Comment on this clone: The same CDR3 arises from other DNA sequences in this sample as well. The CDR3 region is CSASRGSNQPQHF. CDR3 nucleotides: TGCAGTGCTAGTAGGGGGAGCAATCAGCCCCAGCATTTT. This chain connects TRBV20-1 to TRBJ1-5; a possible D gene is TRBD1 (6 bases). V was pared by 3 bases and J by 1 base, with 7 bases between. The CDR3 extends over 13 amino acids. Germline V gene data show CDR1 as DFQATT and CDR2 as SNEGSKA (reference sequence).

V and J are TRBV6-1 and TRBJ2-7, with D possibly matching TRBD2 (7 bases). This CDR3 is 14 amino acids long. Trimming stripped 3 bases from V and 5 bases from J, with 14 bases between. Germline V lookup: CDR1 MNHNS, CDR2 SASEGT. The DNA of the CDR3 is TGTGCCAGCAGTGAGGGGAGGGGGTCAGACGAGCAGTACTTC. Protein product: CASSEGRGSDEQYF.

The V call is TRBV19, the J call TRBJ2-6; no clear D gene. CDR3 size: 13 residues. Germline loops: CDR1 LNHDA, CDR2 SQIVND (reference sequence). Trimming cost V 7 bases and J 2 bases, with 6 bases left between them. CDR3 sequence: CASTVTGANVLTF. The CDR3 DNA follows: TGTGCCAGTACGGTGACTGGGGCCAACGTCCTGACTTTC.

DNA of the CDR3: TGCAGCGTTGAAGGGCACGCCGGGGTCGGAAGCCAAGAGACCCAGTACTTC. This translates into CSVEGHAGVGSQETQYF. The chain carries TRBV29-1 and TRBJ2-5; D might be TRBD2 (5 bases). Trimming pared 1 base from V and 1 base from J, leaving 19 bases between. The CDR3 has 17 residues. Germline V CDR1 and CDR2: SQVTM, ANQGSEA.

This chain connects TRBV9 to TRBJ2-7; the D is unclear. The CDR3 spans 14 residues. V lost 0 bases to trimming and J lost 6 bases, with 13 bases between them. Germline lookup yields CDR1 SGDLS and CDR2 YYNGEE. CDR3 nucleotide sequence: TGTGCCAGCAGCGTAGAAAGCGTTTCTAGCGAGCAGTACTTC. It encodes CASSVESVSSEQYF.

J is TRBJ1-2 and V is TRBV7-9, with D unclear. This CDR3 comprises 12 residues. The germline V gene encodes CDR1 SEHNR and CDR2 FQNEAQ (reference sequence). Trimming pared 0 bases from V and 4 bases from J, leaving 3 bases between. CDR3 sequence reads: CASSLASYGYTF. For the CDR3, the DNA is TGTGCCAGCAGCTTAGCGTCCTATGGCTACACCTTC.

The chain uses TRBV7-6 and TRBJ2-7; 8 nucleotides match TRBD2. The length of the CDR3 is 17 residues. The junction had 11 bases not matched to a gene; V was cut back by 1 base and J by 3 bases. Germline-derived CDR1 and CDR2 are SGHVS and FNYEAQ. Here the CDR3 DNA reads TGTGCCAGCAGCTTAGGAGGAAGGGCGGGAGGCAACTACGAGCAGTACTTC. It translates to CASSLGGRAGGNYEQYF.

V usage is TRBV3-1 (or the pseudogene TRBV3-2) and J usage is TRBJ2-2; no definite D call. The V end lost 1 base, the J end lost 2 bases, and 11 bases lay between the germline ends. This CDR3 region has 16 residues. Per germline, CDR1 LGHDT and CDR2 YNNKEL (reference sequence). CDR3 DNA: TGTGCCAGCAGCCAAGGGATTAGGAGTAACACCGGGGAGCTGTTTTTT. Its protein is CASSQGIRSNTGELFF.

The chain is built from TRBV25-1 and TRBJ2-7, with D tentatively TRBD1 (6 bases). This CDR3 spans 17 amino acids. V lost 4 bases to trimming and J lost 2 bases, with 21 bases between them. CDR1 and CDR2 (germline): MGHDK, SYGVNS. In DNA, the CDR3 is TGTGCCAGCAGTGGATCAGACCAGGGGCATTACACCTACGAGCAGTACTTC. Residues: CASSGSDQGHYTYEQYF.

This rearrangement joins TRBV5-1 to TRBJ2-1; 8 bases match TRBD2. V was pared by 2 bases and J by 1 base, with 2 bases of the junction left unmatched. This CDR3 spans 15 amino acids. CDR1 and CDR2 (germline): SGHRS, YFSETQ. This CDR3 reads CASSFPGGSYNEQFF. CDR3 in DNA: TGCGCCAGCAGCTTTCCGGGAGGGTCCTACAATGAGCAGTTCTTC.

This clone has more than one count but fewer than ten. Other DNA sequences within the sample encode an identical CDR3. This chain links TRBV3-1 (or the pseudogene TRBV3-2) with TRBJ2-7, with D unclear. Trimming took off 0 bases at V and 0 bases at J, with 6 bases between the two ends. From germline, CDR1 is LGHDT and CDR2 YNNKEL (reference sequence). The CDR3 length is 14 residues. CDR3 region: CASSQDPSSYEQYF. In DNA form, the CDR3 reads TGTGCCAGCAGCCAAGACCCCAGCTCCTACGAGCAGTACTTC.

This sequence joins TRBV4-1 and TRBJ1-5; no definite D call. V was trimmed by 3 bases and J by 5 bases, leaving 17 bases between them. Germline V lookup: CDR1 MGHRA, CDR2 YSYEKL. The CDR3 runs to 16 residues. CDR3 protein: CASSHREGGVDQPQHF. The CDR3 DNA reads as TGCGCCAGCAGCCATAGGGAAGGTGGAGTGGATCAGCCCCAGCATTTT.

For this clone: This sample includes further DNA sequences coding for the same CDR3. This sequence joins TRBV18 and TRBJ2-1; weak D call: TRBD2 (6 bases). Germline values: CDR1 KGHSH, CDR2 LQKENI. Trimming removed 0 bases from V and 8 bases from J, with 8 bases in between. The length of the CDR3 is 13 residues. DNA of the CDR3: TGTGCCAGCTCACCACCAGGAGGGGATGAGCAGTTCTTC. This gives the protein CASSPPGGDEQFF.

This clone was counted a few times. The rearrangement joins TRBV5-4 to TRBJ2-2; weak D call: TRBD2 (7 bases). Germline assignment: CDR1 SGHNT and CDR2 YYREEE (reference sequence). This CDR3 comprises 16 residues. The V gene lost 0 bases and the J gene lost 6 bases, with 15 bases spanning the gap. The CDR3 bases are TGTGCCAGCAGCTTGGCTCTCAGGGGAGGGGCCGGGGAGCTGTTTTTT. It specifies CASSLALRGGAGELFF.

The chain employs TRBV4-1 and TRBJ2-2; D perhaps matches TRBD1 (6 bases). Germline V gene data show CDR1 as MGHRA and CDR2 as YSYEKL. The CDR3 runs 17 residues. V was pared by 4 bases and J by 0 bases, with 15 bases between. The CDR3 is CASSPRPDSPNTGELFF. CDR3 DNA: TGCGCCAGCAGCCCAAGGCCGGACAGCCCGAACACCGGGGAGCTGTTTTTT.

V gene TRBV29-1 combines with J gene TRBJ2-5; tentatively, D is TRBD1 or TRBD2 (5 bases each). The CDR3 contains 11 residues. The germline V and J ends were trimmed by 6 bases and 5 bases, with 10 bases remaining between them. Per germline, CDR1 SQVTM and CDR2 ANQGSEA. CDR3 loop: CSVGTLETQYF. CDR3 nucleotide sequence: TGCAGCGTAGGGACCCTCGAGACCCAGTACTTC.

The chain has TRBV29-1 and TRBJ2-1; D tentatively fits TRBD1 or TRBD2 (5 bases each). The germline CDR1 and CDR2 sequences are SQVTM and ANQGSEA. The CDR3 covers 13 residues. The V end lost 2 bases, the J end lost 7 bases, and 12 bases lay between the germline ends. CDR3 sequence (DNA): TGCAGCGTTGAACAGGGCCCGGGGAATGAGCAGTTCTTC. Amino acids: CSVEQGPGNEQFF.

This clone was seen more than once but under ten times. The chain carries TRBV2 and TRBJ2-1, with D uncertain. Germline values: CDR1 SNHLY, CDR2 FYNNEI. Trimming stripped 1 base from V and 3 bases from J, with 10 bases between. The CDR3 consists of 15 residues. CDR3 bases: TGTGCCAGCAGTGAAGAGGTTGCCGGCTACAATGAGCAGTTCTTC. This sequence encodes CASSEEVAGYNEQFF.

The rearrangement joins TRBV11-2 to TRBJ1-4; possibly TRBD1 for D (5 bases). This CDR3 spans 15 amino acids. CDR1 and CDR2 (germline): SGHAT, FQNNGV. V lost 5 bases to trimming and J lost 3 bases, with 13 bases between them. The CDR3 DNA is TGTGCCAGCAGCCCGTCGACAGTTCCTAATGAAAAACTGTTTTTT. This sequence encodes CASSPSTVPNEKLFF.

V is TRBV19 and J is TRBJ1-5; a possible D gene is TRBD1 (5 bases). CDR3 length: 17 amino acids. V was shortened by 7 bases and J by 4 bases, with 23 bases between the two germline ends. CDR1 and CDR2 (germline): LNHDA, SQIVND (reference sequence). The CDR3, as DNA: TGTGCCAGTACCACGTTAGCTCCGGGACCAGGAAATCAGCCCCAGCATTTT. Its protein is CASTTLAPGPGNQPQHF. The variable domain in full, completed from reference TRBV19 and TRBJ1-5, reads DGGITQSPKYLFRKEGQNVTLSCEQNLNHDAMYWYRQDPGQGLRLIYYSQIVNDFQKGDIAEGYSVSREKKESFPLTVTSAQKNPTAFYLCASTTLAPGPGNQPQHFGDGTRLSIL.

CDR3 protein: CASSETAGTSGSVYNEQFF. The CDR3 nucleotides are TGTGCCAGCAGTGAAACCGCCGGGACTAGCGGGAGCGTATACAATGAGCAGTTCTTC. The chain employs TRBV6-1 and TRBJ2-1, with 14 positions matching TRBD2. The CDR3 contains 19 residues. From germline, CDR1 is MNHNS and CDR2 SASEGT. V lost 2 bases to trimming and J lost 4 bases; unmatched junction nucleotides: 10.